Below are 26 T cell receptor beta chains sequenced from a single sample in a study of control samples from healthy donors and cancer patients. The method was immunoSEQ multiplex PCR; TCRdb's version includes in-frame clones alone and lacks a portion of them. The sample records over 200,000 clones, more than 65% being singletons. Sequencing used PBMCs. The source is a woman in her sixties with lung cancer.

This clone showed up just a few times. V usage is TRBV29-1 and J usage is TRBJ1-2, with D uncertain. V shed 4 bases and J shed 4 bases, with 13 bases lying between them. Per germline, CDR1 SQVTM and CDR2 ANQGSEA. The CDR3 loop spans 13 amino acids. CDR3 bases: TGCAGCGTTGTAGAGGAGTCTTTCTATGGCTACACCTTC. Protein sequence: CSVVEESFYGYTF.

The chain couples TRBV3-1 (or the pseudogene TRBV3-2) to TRBJ2-1, with 10 nucleotides matching TRBD2. The CDR3 consists of 16 residues. CDR1 and CDR2 from the germline V gene are LGHDT and YNNKEL (reference sequence). J gave up 8 bases and V 5 bases, and 12 bases lay outside the gene matches. CDR3 nucleotides: TGTGCCAGCAGCTCGTCAGCGGGGGGGCTAAGCGATGAGCAGTTCTTC. Translating it yields CASSSSAGGLSDEQFF.

The rearrangement joins TRBV6-5 to TRBJ2-7, with D tentatively TRBD2 (5 bases). The CDR3 has 15 amino acids. V gave up 6 bases and J gave up 3 bases, with 18 bases separating them. Germline V CDR1 and CDR2: MNHEY, SVGAGI. The CDR3 coding sequence is TGTGCCAGCAGGGCACCTGGGGAGTCCGGCTACGAGCAGTACTTC. Translation gives CASRAPGESGYEQYF.

The rearrangement links TRBV4-2 to TRBJ2-1; 10 bases align to TRBD2. Unmatched junction bases numbered 6, after V lost 3 bases and J lost 1 base. This CDR3 is 17 amino acids long. Germline V gives CDR1 LGHNA, CDR2 YNFKEQ. The CDR3 region has the DNA TGTGCCAGCAGCCAGGGCGGGACTAGCGAGTCCTACAATGAGCAGTTCTTC. Its translation is CASSQGGTSESYNEQFF.

V is TRBV27 and J is TRBJ2-2; 7 positions agree with TRBD2. The length of the CDR3 is 16 residues. After removal of 2 bases from V and 3 bases from J, the junction contained 6 bases not matched to a gene. Germline V gene sequence: CDR1 MNHEY, CDR2 SMNVEV (reference sequence). CDR3 residues: CASSLGGGIHTGELFF. CDR3 DNA sequence: TGTGCCAGCAGTTTAGGGGGAGGGATCCACACCGGGGAGCTGTTTTTT.

This chain uses TRBV25-1 with TRBJ1-1, with D maybe TRBD1 (5 bases). The germline V gene encodes CDR1 MGHDK and CDR2 SYGVNS. The CDR3 is 14 residues long. Deletions cut 2 bases from V and 1 base from J, with 8 bases between. The CDR3 protein is CASSELTANTEAFF. The CDR3 DNA follows: TGTGCCAGCAGTGAACTGACAGCGAACACTGAAGCTTTCTTT.

The CDR3 loop reads CASSLYGGETYGYTF. CDR3 in DNA: TGTGCCAGCAGCCTATATGGAGGAGAAACCTATGGCTACACCTTC. The rearrangement links TRBV4-2 to TRBJ1-2, with unresolved D. Germline V gene sequence: CDR1 LGHNA, CDR2 YNFKEQ. V was pared by 4 bases and J by 4 bases, with 16 bases between. The CDR3 runs to 15 residues.

This clone appeared a single time. V and J are TRBV18 and TRBJ1-2, with D hard to call. The CDR3 extends over 12 amino acids. V was pared by 6 bases and J by 0 bases, with 5 bases between. In germline, CDR1 is KGHSH, CDR2 LQKENI. The CDR3 nucleotides are TGTGCCAGCTCGACACCTAACTATGGCTACACCTTC. It yields the protein CASSTPNYGYTF.

The chain carries TRBV24-1 and TRBJ2-1; 9 bases map to TRBD2. CDR3 length: 16 residues. V lost 4 bases to trimming and J lost 4 bases; unmatched junction nucleotides: 7. CDR1 is KGHDR and CDR2 is SFDVKD in the germline V gene. CDR3 region: CATSDLRLAAYNEQFF. Here the CDR3 DNA reads TGTGCCACCAGTGACCTCCGACTAGCGGCATACAATGAGCAGTTCTTC.

This clone occurred once. This rearrangement joins TRBV9 to TRBJ1-4; D not certain. This CDR3 comprises 15 residues. Germline V gene lookup returns CDR1 SGDLS and CDR2 YYNGEE. Trimming took 3 bases from V and 7 from J, leaving 16 bases between them. CDR3 protein: CASSGRGIRGEKLFF. The CDR3 DNA follows: TGTGCCAGCAGCGGCAGAGGGATCAGAGGTGAAAAACTGTTTTTT.

The CDR3 bases are TGCGCCAGCAGCTCGTCTGGGTACGAGCAGTTCTTC. This translates into CASSSSGYEQFF. This chain connects TRBV5-1 to TRBJ2-1; D gene ambiguous. This CDR3 is built from 12 residues. Trimming cost V 3 bases and J 10 bases, with 11 bases left between them. Germline-derived CDR1 and CDR2 are SGHRS and YFSETQ.

This clone is a singleton in its sample. The chain links TRBV28 to TRBJ1-2; D might be TRBD1 (6 bases). The CDR3 spans 14 residues. Germline V gene data show CDR1 as MDHEN and CDR2 as SYDVKM. Trimming took 3 bases from V and 4 from J, leaving 12 bases between them. This CDR3 reads CASSFAGEVYGYTF. CDR3 nucleotides: TGTGCCAGCAGTTTTGCAGGGGAGGTCTATGGCTACACCTTC.

This chain links TRBV11-2 with TRBJ2-3; unclear D gene. V dropped 5 bases and J dropped 7 bases, with 13 bases sitting between them. The CDR3 is 13 amino acids. The germline gives CDR1 SGHAT, CDR2 FQNNGV. The CDR3 sequence is CASSPDLQNTQYF. CDR3 DNA sequence: TGTGCCAGCAGCCCCGACTTGCAAAATACGCAGTATTTT.

The chain combines TRBV5-4 with TRBJ1-6, with 12 bases aligning to TRBD1. This CDR3 comprises 18 residues. Per germline, CDR1 SGHNT and CDR2 YYREEE (reference sequence). After removal of 2 bases from V and 0 bases from J, the junction contained 3 bases not matched to a gene. The chain's CDR3 is CASSLGTGGASYNSPLHF. For the CDR3, the DNA is TGTGCCAGCAGCTTAGGGACAGGGGGCGCCTCCTATAATTCACCCCTCCACTTT.

This chain connects TRBV7-3 to TRBJ1-3; 9 bases agree with TRBD1. This CDR3 spans 15 amino acids. The germline V gene encodes CDR1 SGHTA and CDR2 FQGTGA. V shed 5 bases, J shed 3 bases, and the junction held 5 bases outside the gene matches. CDR3 DNA sequence: TGTGCCAGCAGCCGTACAGGGGGCGGTGGAAACACCATATATTTT. It codes for CASSRTGGGGNTIYF.

This chain uses TRBV5-1 with TRBJ2-3; 9 bases are a match to TRBD1. Germline V gives CDR1 SGHRS, CDR2 YFSETQ. This CDR3 spans 15 amino acids. Trimming at V came to 0 bases and at J to 5 bases, leaving 4 bases not matched to a gene. Here the CDR3 DNA reads TGCGCCAGCAGCTTGGGACAGGGGGAGCAAGATACGCAGTATTTT. Translating it yields CASSLGQGEQDTQYF.

The rearrangement uses TRBV2 and TRBJ2-5; tentative D call: TRBD1 (6 bases). V was shortened by 9 bases and J by 5 bases, with 10 bases between the two germline ends. The length of the CDR3 is 11 residues. Germline values: CDR1 SNHLY, CDR2 FYNNEI. The CDR3 loop is CASTGRETQYF. DNA of the CDR3: TGTGCCAGTACAGGGCGGGAGACCCAGTACTTC.

The V call is TRBV5-4, the J call TRBJ2-7; TRBD1 matches at 9 bases. CDR3 size: 15 residues. Per germline, CDR1 SGHNT and CDR2 YYREEE (reference sequence). V was pared by 4 bases and J by 1 base, with 6 bases of the junction left unmatched. The CDR3 spells CASSPGQGGSYEQYF. The CDR3 coding sequence is TGTGCCAGCAGCCCGGGACAGGGCGGGTCCTACGAGCAGTACTTC.

This clone was counted between two and nine times. The chain recombines TRBV7-9 with TRBJ1-2; D call uncertain. The CDR3 contains 15 residues. V was clipped by 1 base and J by 8 bases, with 17 bases between them. From germline, CDR1 is SEHNR and CDR2 FQNEAQ (reference sequence). The CDR3 DNA reads TGTGCCAGCAGCTTAGGGGGTAGCCCTTATGGGGGCTACACCTTC. Its protein is CASSLGGSPYGGYTF. Drawing the rest from reference TRBV7-9 and TRBJ1-2, the complete variable domain is DTGVSQNPRHKITKRGQNVTFRCDPISEHNRLYWYRQTLGQGPEFLTYFQNEAQLEKSRLLSDRFSAERPKGSFSTLEIQRTEQGDSAMYLCASSLGGSPYGGYTFGSGTRLTVV.

V usage is TRBV11-2 and J usage is TRBJ2-1, with 8 bases aligning to TRBD1. Germline-derived CDR1 and CDR2 are SGHAT and FQNNGV. CDR3 length: 14 amino acids. The ends lost 5 bases at V and 7 bases at J; junction bases unmatched: 7. The CDR3 protein is CASSPTGVGNEQFF. CDR3 nucleotide sequence: TGTGCCAGCAGCCCGACAGGGGTGGGAAATGAGCAGTTCTTC.

The chain couples TRBV13 to TRBJ1-2; 7 nucleotides line up with TRBD1. The CDR3 totals 15 residues. The germline CDR1 and CDR2 sequences are PRHDT and FYEKMQ (reference sequence). The J segment lost 7 bases and the V segment lost 0 bases, leaving 8 bases of the junction unmatched. In DNA form, the CDR3 reads TGTGCCAGCAGCTTAGGCCCAGGAGGGGGCGGTGGCTACACCTTC. This gives the protein CASSLGPGGGGGYTF. Complete variable domain (other parts from reference TRBV13 and TRBJ1-2): AAGVIQSPRHLIKEKRETATLKCYPIPRHDTVYWYQQGPGQDPQFLISFYEKMQSDKGSIPDRFSAQQFSDYHSELNMSSLELGDSALYFCASSLGPGGGGGYTFGSGTRLTVV.

The chain has TRBV6-1 and TRBJ2-7; D is ambiguous. Germline assignment: CDR1 MNHNS and CDR2 SASEGT. CDR3 length equals 14 residues. V was clipped by 2 bases and J by 0 bases, with 8 bases between them. The CDR3: CASSEFRVSYEQYF. CDR3 DNA sequence: TGTGCCAGCAGTGAATTTCGGGTCTCCTACGAGCAGTACTTC.

This chain uses TRBV7-9 with TRBJ1-1, with D possibly matching TRBD1 (5 bases). The CDR3 loop spans 11 amino acids. The germline V gene encodes CDR1 SEHNR and CDR2 FQNEAQ (reference sequence). V lost 7 bases to trimming and J lost 11 bases, with 14 bases between them. CDR3 sequence (DNA): TGTGCCAGCACCCTCGGGGGTTGGGCTTTCTTT. Its protein product is CASTLGGWAFF.

The CDR3 is CASSRDFRNTGELFF. In DNA form, the CDR3 reads TGTGCCAGCAGCCGGGACTTTAGAAACACCGGGGAGCTGTTTTTT. The chain recombines TRBV7-3 with TRBJ2-2, with D tentatively TRBD2 (6 bases). CDR3 length equals 15 residues. V was clipped by 5 bases and J by 2 bases, with 12 bases between them. Germline CDR1 is SGHTA and CDR2 is FQGTGA.

This clone has a single count. V is TRBV28 and J is TRBJ1-4, with D perhaps matching TRBD1 (5 bases). Germline V gene sequence: CDR1 MDHEN, CDR2 SYDVKM. Trimming took 2 bases from V and 7 from J, leaving 11 bases between them. The CDR3 has 14 residues. The CDR3: CASSLLGGSEKLFF. CDR3 DNA sequence: TGTGCCAGCAGTTTACTTGGGGGGAGTGAAAAACTGTTTTTT.

The gene calls are TRBV6-6 and TRBJ2-4; D is possibly TRBD1 (5 bases). V was clipped by 4 bases and J by 8 bases, with 12 bases between them. The CDR3 contains 13 residues. In germline, CDR1 is MNHNY, CDR2 SVGAGI (reference sequence). As DNA, the CDR3 is TGTGCCAGCAGTTCAGCAGGGTTTGACATTCAGTACTTC. It codes for CASSSAGFDIQYF.